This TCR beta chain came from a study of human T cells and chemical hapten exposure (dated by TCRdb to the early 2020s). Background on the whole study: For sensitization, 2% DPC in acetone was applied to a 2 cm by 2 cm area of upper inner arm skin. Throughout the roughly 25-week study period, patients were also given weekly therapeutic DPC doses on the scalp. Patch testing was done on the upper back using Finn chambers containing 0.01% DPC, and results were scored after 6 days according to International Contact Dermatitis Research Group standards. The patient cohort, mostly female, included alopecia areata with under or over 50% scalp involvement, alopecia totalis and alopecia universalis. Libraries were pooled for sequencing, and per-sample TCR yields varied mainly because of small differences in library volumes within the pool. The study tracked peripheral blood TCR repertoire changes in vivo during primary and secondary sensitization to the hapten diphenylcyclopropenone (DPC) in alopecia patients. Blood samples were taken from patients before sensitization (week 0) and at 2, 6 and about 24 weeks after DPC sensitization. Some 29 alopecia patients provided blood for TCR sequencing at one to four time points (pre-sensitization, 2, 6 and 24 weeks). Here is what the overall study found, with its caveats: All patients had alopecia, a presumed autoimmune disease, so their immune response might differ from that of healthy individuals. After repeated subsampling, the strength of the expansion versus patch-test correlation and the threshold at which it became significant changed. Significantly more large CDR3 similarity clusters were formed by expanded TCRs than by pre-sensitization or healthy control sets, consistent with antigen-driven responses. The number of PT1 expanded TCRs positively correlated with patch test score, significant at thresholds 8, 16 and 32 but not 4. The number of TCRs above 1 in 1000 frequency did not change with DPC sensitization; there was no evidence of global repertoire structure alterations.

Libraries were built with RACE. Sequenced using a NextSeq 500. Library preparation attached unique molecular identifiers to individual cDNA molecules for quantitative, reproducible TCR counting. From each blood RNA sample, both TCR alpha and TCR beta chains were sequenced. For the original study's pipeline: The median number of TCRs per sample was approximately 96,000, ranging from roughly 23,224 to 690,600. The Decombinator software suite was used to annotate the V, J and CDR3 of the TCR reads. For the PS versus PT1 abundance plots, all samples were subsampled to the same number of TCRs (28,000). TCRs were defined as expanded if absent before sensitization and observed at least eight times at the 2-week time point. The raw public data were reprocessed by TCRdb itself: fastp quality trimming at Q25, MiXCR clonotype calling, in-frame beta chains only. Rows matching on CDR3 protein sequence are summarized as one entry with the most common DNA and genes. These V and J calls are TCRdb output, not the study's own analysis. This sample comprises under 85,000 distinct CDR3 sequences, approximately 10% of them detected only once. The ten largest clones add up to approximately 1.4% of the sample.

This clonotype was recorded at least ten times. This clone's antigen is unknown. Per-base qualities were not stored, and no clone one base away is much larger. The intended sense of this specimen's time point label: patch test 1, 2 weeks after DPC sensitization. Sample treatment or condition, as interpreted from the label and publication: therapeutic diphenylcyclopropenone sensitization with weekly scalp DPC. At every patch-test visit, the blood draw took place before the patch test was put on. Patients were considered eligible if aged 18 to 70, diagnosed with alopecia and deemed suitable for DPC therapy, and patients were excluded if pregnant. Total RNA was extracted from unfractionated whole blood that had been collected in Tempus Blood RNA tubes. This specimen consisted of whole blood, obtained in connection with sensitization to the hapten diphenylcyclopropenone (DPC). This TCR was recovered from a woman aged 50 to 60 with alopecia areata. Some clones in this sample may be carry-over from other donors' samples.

The DNA is TGTGCCAGCAGCTTCCATAGCAATCAGCCCCAGCATTTT. It specifies CASSFHSNQPQHF. The receptor chain draws on TRBV7-2 and TRBJ1-5, with the D gene uncertain. Measured from the cysteine to the phenylalanine, the CDR3 is 13 residues long. Only the CDR3 DNA stays, 39 bases, in frame from base 1. The germline V gene specifies SGHTA as CDR1 and FQGNSA as CDR2. V is cut by 3 bases and J by 0 bases, and the space between the germline ends is 3 bases.